The source of this TCR beta chain is a study of response to subunit inactivated influenza vaccine (dated by TCRdb to between 2017 and 2018). Study-level background: Deep quantitative profiling of the T cell receptor repertoire was used in the study to follow responses to a trivalent subunit inactivated influenza vaccine.

V drops 3 bases and J drops 3 bases, leaving 11 bases in between. The CDR3 contains 13 residues, cysteine and phenylalanine counted. Only CDR3 DNA remains: 39 bases, in frame from the first base. The germline V gene specifies SQVTM as CDR1 and ANQGSEA as CDR2. This clonotype came up many times. Which antigen it targets is not known. No much larger clone is present one base from it, and per-base qualities are unavailable. The time point label here, explained by the study, means: more than 40 days after influenza vaccine administration. The library was generated by RT-PCR. The reads were generated on an Illumina HiSeq 2500. The public reads were reprocessed in TCRdb via fastp at Q25 and MiXCR, keeping in-frame beta chains. Identical CDR3 protein sequences are pooled into one entry, listed with their most common genes and DNA. Present in this sample are approximately 500,000 distinct CDR3 sequences, roughly 13% of which were seen just once. The top ten hold about an eighth of the sample.

What the authors observed across the whole study: It was suggested by the authors that each seasonal influenza vaccination may recruit only a limited number of new T cells.

The chain links TRBV29-1 with TRBJ1-2; the D gene is unclear. The TCR was taken from a man aged 50-60 years who received an inactivated influenza vaccine. Donor details come from another sample of the same person, matched by shared clones. The specimen was PBMCs from blood, collected more than 35 days after vaccination. The CDR3 protein is CSVDPGVDYGYTF. The nucleotide sequence is given as TGCAGCGTTGATCCGGGAGTCGACTATGGCTACACCTTC.